The text below deals with one T cell receptor beta chain. This specimen comes from a study of blood T cell repertoires in COVID-19. Study context: T cells, B-cell-depleted T cells, or PBMCs provided the cDNA or gDNA that served as material.

Libraries were prepared by immunoSEQ multiplex PCR; TCRdb keeps only in-frame clonotypes and omits some of them. The data show under 450,000 clones, 80% to 85% seen once. The junction had 6 bases not matched to a gene; V was cut back by 1 base and J by 4 bases. There are 15 residues in the CDR3. In germline, CDR1 is SGHTA, CDR2 FQGTGA. What was sequenced was PBMCs or T cells enriched from blood (not recorded which). The source of this sequence is a woman aged 50 to 65 who had recovered from COVID-19. V gene TRBV7-3 combines with J gene TRBJ1-1, with 7 bases that match TRBD1. The CDR3 coding sequence is TGTGCCAGCAGCTTAAACCAGGGGGAGTTCACTGAAGCTTTCTTT. Its translation: CASSLNQGEFTEAFF.